A single sample gave rise to the 30 T cell receptor beta chains below, sequenced in a study of T cells in Graves' hyperthyroidism and ophthalmopathy. RNA transcripts served as the template for amplifying TCR beta CDR3 regions. Using the HTBI primer set, a first-round RT-PCR was run on the TCR CDR3. TCRdb used MiXCR to reprocess the multiplex PCR reads, holding one entry per CDR3 protein. The sample consists of hundreds of thousands of distinct CDR3 sequences, 14% to 15% of them appearing once. Sequences were obtained from blood. These receptors all stem from a woman in her 40s with Graves' ophthalmopathy.

This clonotype was seen only a few times. The genes are TRBV27 and TRBJ1-1, with a tentative D call TRBD1 (6 bases). The V gene's germline CDR1 is MNHEY and CDR2 SMNVEV (reference sequence). Trimming stripped 10 bases from V and 10 bases from J, with 16 bases between. This CDR3 spans 11 amino acids. CDR3 region: CATVVQGGAFF. The CDR3 DNA reads TGTGCCACCGTGGTACAGGGAGGAGCTTTCTTT.

At least ten counts were recorded for this clonotype. The chain couples TRBV19 to TRBJ2-7; D is possibly TRBD2 (6 bases). The CDR3 is made up of 14 amino acids. Deletions cut 6 bases from V and 4 bases from J, with 16 bases between. Germline CDR1 and CDR2: LNHDA and SQIVND (reference sequence). The CDR3 reads CASSPGLSGYEQYF. In nucleotides, the CDR3 is TGTGCCAGTAGCCCGGGACTGTCAGGGTACGAGCAGTACTTC.

This clonotype was seen at least ten times. This chain joins TRBV20-1 and TRBJ2-7; D is uncertain. The CDR3 spans 12 residues. V was cut by 3 bases and J by 5 bases, with 11 bases left in between. The germline gives CDR1 DFQATT, CDR2 SNEGSKA (reference sequence). CDR3 sequence: CSASEHGDEQYF. The CDR3 nucleotides read TGCAGTGCTAGTGAGCACGGAGACGAGCAGTACTTC.

This clonotype was seen many times. The V and J genes are TRBV6-1 and TRBJ1-1; tentatively, D is TRBD1 (5 bases). V dropped 6 bases and J dropped 0 bases, with 14 bases sitting between them. The germline V gene has CDR1 MNHNS and CDR2 SASEGT. The CDR3 length is 15 residues. The CDR3 region is CASRSQEIMNTEAFF. CDR3 coding DNA: TGTGCCAGCAGGTCACAGGAGATCATGAACACTGAAGCTTTCTTT.

Only a few counts were recorded for this clonotype. The genes are TRBV30 and TRBJ2-2; TRBD2 might be the D (6 bases). Trimming removed 2 bases at V and 4 bases at J, with 14 bases between. This CDR3 spans 15 amino acids. Germline V CDR1 and CDR2: GTSNPN, SVGIG (reference sequence). The CDR3 protein is CAWSTTGLITGELFF. The CDR3, as DNA: TGTGCCTGGAGTACCACGGGACTGATCACCGGGGAGCTGTTTTTT.

The sample holds many counts of this clonotype. This chain uses TRBV12-3 or TRBV12-4 with TRBJ2-5; 7 nucleotides line up with TRBD2. The CDR3 is made up of 13 amino acids. The V and J ends lost 7 bases and 3 bases, in that order; junction bases with no gene match: 5. CDR3 sequence reads: CASNSGLEETQYF. CDR3 DNA: TGTGCCAGCAACTCAGGACTAGAAGAGACCCAGTACTTC.

At least ten counts were recorded for this clonotype. J is TRBJ2-5 and V is TRBV12-3 or TRBV12-4; 13 nucleotides agree with TRBD2. CDR3 size: 16 residues. V dropped 5 bases and J dropped 4; count of bases not matched to a gene: 7. This CDR3 reads CASSPRGLAGLETQYF. The CDR3 coding sequence is TGTGCCAGCAGTCCAAGGGGACTAGCGGGACTAGAGACCCAGTACTTC.

At least ten counts were recorded for this clonotype. The chain recombines TRBV28 with TRBJ1-2, with 7 positions matching TRBD1. V lost 7 bases to trimming and J lost 3 bases; unmatched junction nucleotides: 8. CDR1 and CDR2 (germline): MDHEN, SYDVKM. The CDR3 spans 14 residues. In nucleotides, the CDR3 is TGTGCCAGCACACGGACAGGCGGGGACTATGGCTACACCTTC. This translates into CASTRTGGDYGYTF.

This clonotype was observed a few times. V gene TRBV6-5 combines with J gene TRBJ2-7; maybe TRBD1 (6 bases). The CDR3 spans 14 residues. The V end lost 4 bases, the J end lost 3 bases, and 13 bases lay between the germline ends. Germline-derived CDR1 and CDR2 are MNHEY and SVGAGI. The CDR3 DNA follows: TGTGCCAGCAGTTTCCAGGGGACGCTCTACGAGCAGTACTTC. It specifies CASSFQGTLYEQYF.

This clonotype was counted a few times. The chain uses TRBV24-1 and TRBJ2-2, with D perhaps TRBD2 (5 bases). The CDR3 is 13 residues long. Trimming removed 6 bases from V and 5 bases from J, with 9 bases in between. Germline V gives CDR1 KGHDR, CDR2 SFDVKD. This chain's CDR3 is CATSQEVTGELFF. The DNA of the CDR3 is TGTGCCACCAGTCAGGAGGTTACCGGGGAGCTGTTTTTT.

The chain is built from TRBV12-3 or TRBV12-4 and TRBJ2-7; 10 bases fit TRBD1. The junction had 5 bases not matched to a gene; V was cut back by 2 bases and J by 4 bases. CDR3 size: 15 residues. The CDR3 region is CASSLSGQGLYEQYF. The CDR3 nucleotides are TGTGCCAGCAGTTTATCGGGACAGGGGCTATACGAGCAGTACTTC.

Ten or more counts support this clonotype. Possible read error: a much larger clone is one base away. The chain links TRBV12-3 or TRBV12-4 to TRBJ1-1, with a weak D call TRBD1 (5 bases). The CDR3 totals 14 residues. The ends were cut back, 8 bases at V and 4 bases at J, with 17 bases in the middle. CDR3 in amino acids: CASASSGGVTEAFF. Written as DNA, the CDR3 is TGTGCCAGCGCTAGCTCCGGGGGAGTCACTGAAGCTTTCTTT.

This clonotype was recorded many times. The J gene is TRBJ1-1, the V gene TRBV6-2 or TRBV6-3; D ambiguous. This CDR3 comprises 13 residues. CDR1 is MNHEY, CDR2 SVGEGT, per germline. The V end was cut by 2 bases, the J end by 4 bases, with 8 bases between. In nucleotides, the CDR3 is TGTGCCAGCAGTTACCTCCACACCACTGAAGCTTTCTTT. As protein: CASSYLHTTEAFF.

In this sample, this clonotype turned up many times. The chain combines TRBV20-1 with TRBJ2-3; D unresolved. The germline V and J ends were trimmed by 2 bases and 6 bases, with 9 bases remaining between them. Germline V gene data show CDR1 as DFQATT and CDR2 as SNEGSKA (reference sequence). This CDR3 is built from 12 residues. The chain's CDR3 is CSARWSADTQYF. CDR3 in DNA: TGCAGTGCTAGATGGTCAGCCGATACGCAGTATTTT.

This clonotype was picked up many times. The CDR3 DNA reads TGTGCCAGCAGCTTAGGGTTAGGCGCCAGTCCAGAGACCCAGTACTTC. This encodes CASSLGLGASPETQYF. J is TRBJ2-5 and V is TRBV13; D is unclear. CDR3 length: 16 amino acids. V lost 0 bases, J lost 4 bases, and 15 bases lay in between. CDR1 and CDR2 (germline): PRHDT, FYEKMQ (reference sequence).

This sequence joins TRBV30 and TRBJ2-7, with D possibly being TRBD1 (5 bases). In germline, CDR1 is GTSNPN, CDR2 SVGIG (reference sequence). CDR3 length: 12 residues. V was pared by 1 base and J by 3 bases, with 7 bases between. CDR3 DNA: TGTGCCTGGAGTGGACAGCTCTACGAGCAGTACTTC. Encoded protein: CAWSGQLYEQYF. Supplemented by reference TRBV30 and TRBJ2-7, the full variable domain reads SQTIHQWPATLVQPVGSPLSLECTVEGTSNPNLYWYRQAAGRGLQLLFYSVGIGQISSEVPQNLSASRPQDRQFILSSKKLLLSDSGFYLCAWSGQLYEQYFGPGTRLTVT.

The chain combines TRBV6-1 with TRBJ1-6; D possibly corresponds to TRBD1 (5 bases). The germline gives CDR1 MNHNS, CDR2 SASEGT. The CDR3 loop spans 15 amino acids. Trimming stripped 6 bases from V and 4 bases from J, with 13 bases between. The CDR3 DNA sequence: TGTGCCAGCAGCGCTTATGACAGATATAATTCACCCCTCCACTTT. Protein: CASSAYDRYNSPLHF.

In its sample, this clonotype was seen many times. J is TRBJ1-2 and V is TRBV6-1, with a weak D call TRBD1 (6 bases). V was shortened by 11 bases and J by 4 bases, with 11 bases between the two germline ends. There are 11 residues in the CDR3. Per germline, CDR1 MNHNS and CDR2 SASEGT. In DNA, the CDR3 is TGTGCCCTTTGGGGGCCCTATGGCTACACCTTC. The encoded protein is CALWGPYGYTF.

In its sample, this clonotype was seen a few times. A single base separates this from a much larger clone, so it may be a read error. This rearrangement joins TRBV20-1 to TRBJ1-2, with 7 bases that match TRBD1. The germline CDR1 and CDR2 sequences are DFQATT and SNEGSKA (reference sequence). This CDR3 is 13 amino acids long. The CDR3 DNA is TGCAGTGCCCGGACAGGTCTGATTTATGACTACACCTTC. Encoded protein: CSARTGLIYDYTF.

On this clonotype: A read error may account for a junction end that differs from germline. CDR3 sequence reads: CGSSSKHTIYF. CDR3 DNA sequence: TGTGGCAGCAGTTCAAAGCACACCATATATTTT. V and J are TRBV12-3 or TRBV12-4 and TRBJ1-3, with D hard to call. This CDR3 comprises 11 residues.

This clonotype showed up just a few times. The V and J genes are TRBV19 and TRBJ2-2; D perhaps matches TRBD2 (5 bases). The germline V gene has CDR1 LNHDA and CDR2 SQIVND (reference sequence). The length of the CDR3 is 14 residues. Trimming stripped 1 base from V and 4 bases from J, with 7 bases between. As DNA, the CDR3 is TGTGCCAGTAGTATAGGACTAACCACCGGGGAGCTGTTTTTT. As protein: CASSIGLTTGELFF.

This clonotype was observed many times. The V call is TRBV28, the J call TRBJ1-2; D gene uncertain. The length of the CDR3 is 13 residues. Germline lookup yields CDR1 MDHEN and CDR2 SYDVKM. Between the trimmed V and J ends, which lost 7 bases and 4 bases, there was a span of 13 bases. The CDR3 DNA follows: TGTGCCAGCACTGCATCCGGGGTCTATGGCTACACCTTC. Translation gives CASTASGVYGYTF.

This clonotype has at least ten counts. The chain employs TRBV7-9 and TRBJ1-1, with TRBD1 as a possible D gene (6 bases). There are 15 residues in the CDR3. Per the germline V gene, CDR1 is SEHNR and CDR2 is FQNEAQ (reference sequence). Deletions cut 6 bases from V and 0 bases from J, with 14 bases between. The CDR3 here is CASRVQGSMNTEAFF. The CDR3 region has the DNA TGTGCCAGCAGGGTTCAGGGGTCGATGAACACTGAAGCTTTCTTT.

This rearrangement joins TRBV11-2 to TRBJ1-5; unclear D gene. This CDR3 has 16 residues. Germline V lookup: CDR1 SGHAT, CDR2 FQNNGV. V was pared by 1 base and J by 7 bases, with 17 bases between. The CDR3 DNA reads as TGTGCCAGCAGCTTAGGGGAGGGTCGAATAGGGCAGCCCCAGCATTTT. Encoded protein: CASSLGEGRIGQPQHF.

This clonotype was seen ten or more times. The CDR3 protein is CATNSGARGNQPQHF. CDR3 sequence (DNA): TGTGCCACTAATTCGGGGGCACGGGGGAATCAGCCCCAGCATTTT. The V call is TRBV15, the J call TRBJ1-5; D perhaps matches TRBD1 (6 bases). V was shortened by 9 bases and J by 4 bases, with 19 bases between the two germline ends. This CDR3 region has 15 residues. Germline CDR1 LNHNV, CDR2 YYDKDF (reference sequence).

This clonotype showed up many times. The chain has TRBV10-3 and TRBJ2-5, with 7 bases that match TRBD2. The germline V gene has CDR1 ENHRY and CDR2 SYGVKD. The CDR3 covers 16 residues. J was trimmed by 2 bases and V by 3 bases; bases with no gene match: 9. The CDR3 loop reads CAISDPSGGEQETQYF. The CDR3 nucleotides read TGTGCCATCAGTGACCCTTCGGGGGGAGAACAAGAGACCCAGTACTTC.

This clonotype was recorded at least ten times. The gene calls are TRBV4-1 and TRBJ2-2; a weak D match, TRBD2 (6 bases). CDR1 and CDR2 (germline): MGHRA, YSYEKL. Trimming left V 0 bases short and J 4 bases short, with 9 bases between. The CDR3 is made up of 15 amino acids. The CDR3 loop reads CASSQDARGTGELFF. CDR3 nucleotide sequence: TGCGCCAGCAGCCAAGATGCGCGGGGCACCGGGGAGCTGTTTTTT.

This clonotype was recorded at least ten times. The chain joins TRBV28 to TRBJ1-1; tentative D call: TRBD1 (6 bases). The CDR3 has 15 amino acids. V dropped 5 bases and J dropped 1 base, with 14 bases sitting between them. Germline V gives CDR1 MDHEN, CDR2 SYDVKM. The CDR3 DNA follows: TGTGCCAGCAGTCGTCAACAGGGCGAGAACACTGAAGCTTTCTTT. Residues: CASSRQQGENTEAFF.

This clonotype has ten or more counts. The V call is TRBV12-5, the J call TRBJ2-7, with unresolved D. CDR1 is LGHNT, CDR2 FRNRAP, per germline. This CDR3 spans 11 amino acids. Trimming removed 6 bases from V and 5 bases from J, with 8 bases in between. CDR3 nucleotide sequence: TGTGCTAGTGGCTGCGTCCACGAGCAGTACTTC. This translates into CASGCVHEQYF.

This clonotype has ten or more counts. The J gene is TRBJ2-2, the V gene TRBV7-3; unclear D gene. Germline V gene lookup returns CDR1 SGHTA and CDR2 FQGTGA. V was cut by 5 bases and J by 4 bases, with 14 bases left in between. The length of the CDR3 is 15 residues. The CDR3 reads CASSPHPEVTGELFF. The CDR3 DNA sequence: TGTGCCAGCAGCCCCCACCCCGAGGTCACCGGGGAGCTGTTTTTT.